These T cell receptor beta chains were read from a single sample in a study of T-cell reconstitution after alpha-beta-depleted transplantation in children. Via MiXCR, TCRdb re-called the PCR reads, giving one row per CDR3 protein. The data hold around 140,000 distinct CDR3 sequences, with about 9% observed a single time. This sample comprised PBMCs, mostly from graft donor cells, obtained 180 days after TCRalphabeta/CD19-depleted stem cell transplant. These receptors were collected from a female patient aged 2-15 years who had a stem cell transplant for congenital amegakaryocytic thrombocytopenia, so the T cells may come from the graft donor. Both conserved end residues are part of each CDR3. D genes are given only for firm matches. Only part of the rows carry a size: once, few, many, or a class if the clone is expanded.

CDR3nt: TGTGCCAGCCGGACAGGGTTGGACATTCAGTACTTC
CDR3aa: CASRTGLDIQYF
d_gene: TRBD1
v_gene: TRBV28
abundance: many
j_gene: TRBJ2-4

CDR3nt: TGTGCCAGCAGTTTCGGCGGGGGGTTAGATACGCAGTATTTT
CDR3aa: CASSFGGGLDTQYF
d_gene: TRBD2
v_gene: TRBV12-3/TRBV12-4
abundance: many
j_gene: TRBJ2-3

CDR3nt: TGTGCCAGCAGCCAAGATCGGGCGGGCTATGGCTACACCTTC
CDR3aa: CASSQDRAGYGYTF
d_gene: NA
v_gene: TRBV4-2
abundance: many
j_gene: TRBJ1-2

CDR3nt: TGCAGTGCTAGCGGGATCCAAAATGAGCAGTTCTTC
CDR3aa: CSASGIQNEQFF
d_gene: NA
v_gene: TRBV20-1
abundance: few
j_gene: TRBJ2-1

CDR3nt: TGTGCCAGCAGCCACCCTTACGGCAGCTACAATGAGCAGTTCTTC
CDR3aa: CASSHPYGSYNEQFF
d_gene: NA
v_gene: TRBV7-6
abundance: NA
j_gene: TRBJ2-1

CDR3nt: TGTGCCACCAGCAGAGGGCTAGCCGGAGAGACCCAGTACTTC
CDR3aa: CATSRGLAGETQYF
d_gene: NA
v_gene: TRBV15
abundance: many
j_gene: TRBJ2-5

CDR3nt: TGTGCCTGGTCCCCCAGGGGAGGCAATCAGCCCCAGCATTTT
CDR3aa: CAWSPRGGNQPQHF
d_gene: NA
v_gene: TRBV30
abundance: few
j_gene: TRBJ1-5

CDR3nt: TGTGCCAGCAGCAAAGAGGGTGAAGCTTTCTTT
CDR3aa: CASSKEGEAFF
d_gene: NA
v_gene: TRBV21-1
abundance: many
j_gene: TRBJ1-1

CDR3nt: TGTGCCAGCAGTCGACTAGCGTATACGCAGTATTTT
CDR3aa: CASSRLAYTQYF
d_gene: TRBD2
v_gene: TRBV12-3/TRBV12-4
abundance: many
j_gene: TRBJ2-3

CDR3nt: TGCAGTGCTAGAGATTGGAGCGGGGCGGGCACAGATACGCAGTATTTT
CDR3aa: CSARDWSGAGTDTQYF
d_gene: TRBD2
v_gene: TRBV20-1
abundance: many
j_gene: TRBJ2-3

CDR3nt: TGTGCCAGCAGTTACCTATCCCCTATGGGCGGTAGCGGGGAGCTGTTTTTT
CDR3aa: CASSYLSPMGGSGELFF
d_gene: NA
v_gene: TRBV6-5
abundance: many
j_gene: TRBJ2-2

CDR3nt: TGTGCCAGCAGTTTCACCGCGGTCACAGATACGCAGTATTTT
CDR3aa: CASSFTAVTDTQYF
d_gene: NA
v_gene: TRBV28
abundance: many
j_gene: TRBJ2-3

CDR3nt: TGTGCCAGCAGTTACGTGACTAGCGGGAGGGCTGAGCAGTTCTTC
CDR3aa: CASSYVTSGRAEQFF
d_gene: TRBD2
v_gene: TRBV6-5
abundance: many
j_gene: TRBJ2-1

CDR3nt: TGCGCCAGCAGCCAAGGGGGACAGGGACTCCGAGGGGGAAACACCATATATTTT
CDR3aa: CASSQGGQGLRGGNTIYF
d_gene: TRBD1
v_gene: TRBV4-1
abundance: few
j_gene: TRBJ1-3

CDR3nt: TGCAGTGCCATCCAGGACAGGATCTACAATGAGCAGTTCTTC
CDR3aa: CSAIQDRIYNEQFF
d_gene: TRBD1
v_gene: TRBV20-1
abundance: many
j_gene: TRBJ2-1

CDR3nt: TGTGCCAGCAAGTCTAGGGCTAGCACAGATACGCAGTATTTT
CDR3aa: CASKSRASTDTQYF
d_gene: NA
v_gene: TRBV2
abundance: few
j_gene: TRBJ2-3

CDR3nt: TGTGCCAGCAGTTTCGGAGCTAACTATGGCTACACCTTC
CDR3aa: CASSFGANYGYTF
d_gene: NA
v_gene: TRBV27
abundance: many
j_gene: TRBJ1-2

CDR3nt: TGCGCCAGCAGCTTGGCCAGTGTGGGTGAGCAGTTCTTC
CDR3aa: CASSLASVGEQFF
d_gene: NA
v_gene: TRBV5-1
abundance: few
j_gene: TRBJ2-1

CDR3nt: TGTGCCAGCAGCTCCCCGGTGAGATCTGGGGCCAACGTCCTGACTTTC
CDR3aa: CASSSPVRSGANVLTF
d_gene: NA
v_gene: TRBV28
abundance: many
j_gene: TRBJ2-6

CDR3nt: TGTGCCAGAAGGGACAGGGGTCACTATGGCTACACCTTC
CDR3aa: CARRDRGHYGYTF
d_gene: NA
v_gene: TRBV21-1
abundance: NA
j_gene: TRBJ1-2

CDR3nt: TGTGCCAGCGGGACTAGCCTAAAAAACATTCAGTACTTC
CDR3aa: CASGTSLKNIQYF
d_gene: TRBD2
v_gene: TRBV12-3/TRBV12-4
abundance: few
j_gene: TRBJ2-4

CDR3nt: TGTGCCAGCAGCCACGGGGGGTTTCGAGAGACCCAGTACTTC
CDR3aa: CASSHGGFRETQYF
d_gene: TRBD2
v_gene: TRBV2
abundance: NA
j_gene: TRBJ2-5

CDR3nt: TGTGCCAGCTCACCATTTTCAGAGAAAACCTACGAGCAGTACTTC
CDR3aa: CASSPFSEKTYEQYF
d_gene: NA
v_gene: TRBV18
abundance: many
j_gene: TRBJ2-7

CDR3nt: TGTGCCAGCAGCCCCCCCGGGGCAGGGAACCAACAGCCCCAGCATTTT
CDR3aa: CASSPPGAGNQQPQHF
d_gene: NA
v_gene: TRBV7-9
abundance: few
j_gene: TRBJ1-5

CDR3nt: TGTGCCAGCAGCATCCATTCCTCTGGGGCCAACGTCCTGACTTTC
CDR3aa: CASSIHSSGANVLTF
d_gene: NA
v_gene: TRBV7-3
abundance: many
j_gene: TRBJ2-6

CDR3nt: TGCAGTGCTAGAGATCCTAGTACCGTATCCTACGAGCAGTACTTC
CDR3aa: CSARDPSTVSYEQYF
d_gene: NA
v_gene: TRBV20-1
abundance: many
j_gene: TRBJ2-7

CDR3nt: TGCAGCGTTGAAGAGGGTTACGGTGAGCAGTTCTTC
CDR3aa: CSVEEGYGEQFF
d_gene: NA
v_gene: TRBV29-1
abundance: many
j_gene: TRBJ2-1

CDR3nt: TGCGCCAGCAGCCGAGATCTTTCGCCCCGGGGGTCTTGGGAGACCCAGTACTTC
CDR3aa: CASSRDLSPRGSWETQYF
d_gene: NA
v_gene: TRBV4-1
abundance: NA
j_gene: TRBJ2-5

CDR3nt: TGTGCCAGCAATAAGGGAGTAGGCGCCAAAAACATTCAGTACTTC
CDR3aa: CASNKGVGAKNIQYF
d_gene: NA
v_gene: TRBV6-1
abundance: few
j_gene: TRBJ2-4

CDR3nt: TGTGCCAGCAATCCACGCGGGAGTTACGAGCAGTACTTC
CDR3aa: CASNPRGSYEQYF
d_gene: TRBD2
v_gene: TRBV11-2
abundance: many
j_gene: TRBJ2-7

CDR3nt: TGTGCCAGCAGCAGAGGGACAGGCCACAAAGGGGAGCAGTACTTC
CDR3aa: CASSRGTGHKGEQYF
d_gene: TRBD1
v_gene: TRBV28
abundance: many
j_gene: TRBJ2-7

CDR3nt: TGTGCCAGTAGTATCGGGACAGGGACCTACGAGCAGTACTTC
CDR3aa: CASSIGTGTYEQYF
d_gene: TRBD1
v_gene: TRBV19
abundance: NA
j_gene: TRBJ2-7

CDR3nt: TGTGCCAGCAGCTTGATCAGACCAGATACGCAGTATTTT
CDR3aa: CASSLIRPDTQYF
d_gene: NA
v_gene: TRBV5-6
abundance: many
j_gene: TRBJ2-3

CDR3nt: TGTGCCACCAGCACAGCGGGAGCATGGTATGATCAGTTCTTC
CDR3aa: CATSTAGAWYDQFF
d_gene: TRBD2
v_gene: TRBV15
abundance: many
j_gene: TRBJ2-1

CDR3nt: TGCGCCAGCAGCTTGGTTGCGGATCCCTACGAGCAGTACTTC
CDR3aa: CASSLVADPYEQYF
d_gene: NA
v_gene: TRBV5-1
abundance: NA
j_gene: TRBJ2-7

CDR3nt: TGTGCCAGCAGTTACATCGGACTAGAACCGTCTGGGGCCAACGTCCTGACTTTC
CDR3aa: CASSYIGLEPSGANVLTF
d_gene: TRBD2
v_gene: TRBV6-5
abundance: many
j_gene: TRBJ2-6

CDR3nt: TGTGCCTGGAGTGTATCGCAGGGATCTGGCTACACCTTC
CDR3aa: CAWSVSQGSGYTF
d_gene: NA
v_gene: TRBV30
abundance: few
j_gene: TRBJ1-2

CDR3nt: TGTGCCACTTTCCAGTCCGTATTACAGTTCTTC
CDR3aa: CATFQSVLQFF
d_gene: NA
v_gene: TRBV12-3/TRBV12-4
abundance: many
j_gene: TRBJ2-1

CDR3nt: TGTGCCACCAGCAGAGACGGGGGGGCCACAGATACGCAGTATTTT
CDR3aa: CATSRDGGATDTQYF
d_gene: TRBD2
v_gene: TRBV15
abundance: many
j_gene: TRBJ2-3

CDR3nt: TGCGCCAGCAGCCAAGGGGCCCCGAGCACCGGGGAGCTGTTTTTT
CDR3aa: CASSQGAPSTGELFF
d_gene: NA
v_gene: TRBV4-1
abundance: many
j_gene: TRBJ2-2

CDR3nt: TGCGCCAGCAGCTTGGTTGGAACGGAGCACCCCTACGAGCAGTACTTC
CDR3aa: CASSLVGTEHPYEQYF
d_gene: NA
v_gene: TRBV5-1
abundance: few
j_gene: TRBJ2-7

CDR3nt: TGTGCCAGCAGCCAAATGGGACTAGCGCCTTACGAGCAGTACTTC
CDR3aa: CASSQMGLAPYEQYF
d_gene: TRBD2
v_gene: TRBV3-1
abundance: many
j_gene: TRBJ2-7

CDR3nt: TGTGCCAGCAGCGGACGTATTGGGTCGAATCAGCCCCAGCATTTT
CDR3aa: CASSGRIGSNQPQHF
d_gene: NA
v_gene: TRBV2
abundance: many
j_gene: TRBJ1-5

CDR3nt: TGTGCCAGCCTGGACGCCTGGTCCTACGAGCAGTACTTC
CDR3aa: CASLDAWSYEQYF
d_gene: NA
v_gene: TRBV28
abundance: many
j_gene: TRBJ2-7

CDR3nt: TGTGCCAGCAGCGCCGGTTTACGGGTCCTAGGGGCTTTCTTT
CDR3aa: CASSAGLRVLGAFF
d_gene: NA
v_gene: TRBV7-9
abundance: NA
j_gene: TRBJ1-1